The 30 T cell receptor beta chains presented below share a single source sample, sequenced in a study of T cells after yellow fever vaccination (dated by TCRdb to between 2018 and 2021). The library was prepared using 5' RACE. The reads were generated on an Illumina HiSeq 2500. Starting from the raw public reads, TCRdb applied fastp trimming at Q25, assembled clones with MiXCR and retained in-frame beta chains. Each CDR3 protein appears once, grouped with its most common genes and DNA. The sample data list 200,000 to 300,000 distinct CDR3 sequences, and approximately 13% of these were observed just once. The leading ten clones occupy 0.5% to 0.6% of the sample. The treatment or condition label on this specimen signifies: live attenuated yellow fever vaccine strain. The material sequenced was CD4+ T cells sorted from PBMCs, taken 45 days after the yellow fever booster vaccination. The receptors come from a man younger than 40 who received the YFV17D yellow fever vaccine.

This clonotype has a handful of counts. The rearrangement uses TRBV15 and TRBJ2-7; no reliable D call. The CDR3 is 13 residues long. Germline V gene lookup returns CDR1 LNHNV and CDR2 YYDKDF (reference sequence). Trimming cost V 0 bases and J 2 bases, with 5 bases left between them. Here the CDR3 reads CATSREATYEQYF. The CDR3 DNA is TGTGCCACCAGCAGAGAAGCTACCTACGAGCAGTACTTC.

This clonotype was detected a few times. CDR3: CASSRERLAGTLGANVLTF. DNA of the CDR3: TGTGCCAGCAGTCGTGAACGACTAGCGGGAACGTTAGGGGCCAACGTCCTGACTTTC. The V gene is TRBV27, the J gene TRBJ2-6, with TRBD2 identical over 11 bases. CDR1 MNHEY and CDR2 SMNVEV come from the germline V gene (reference sequence). V shed 5 bases and J 4 bases; nucleotides not matched to a gene: 13. There are 19 residues in the CDR3.

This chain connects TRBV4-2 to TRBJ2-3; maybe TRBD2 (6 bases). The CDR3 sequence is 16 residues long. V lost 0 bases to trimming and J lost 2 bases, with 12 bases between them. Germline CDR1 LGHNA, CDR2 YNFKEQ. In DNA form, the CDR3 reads TGTGCCAGCAGCCAAGATCGGGGACTTAACACAGATACGCAGTATTTT. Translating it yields CASSQDRGLNTDTQYF.

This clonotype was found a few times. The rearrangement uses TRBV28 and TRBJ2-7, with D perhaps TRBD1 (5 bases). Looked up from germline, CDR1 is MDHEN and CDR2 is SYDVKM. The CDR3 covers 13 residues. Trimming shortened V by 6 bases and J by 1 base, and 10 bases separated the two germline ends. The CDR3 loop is CASRAQGSYEQYF. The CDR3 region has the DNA TGTGCCAGCAGAGCTCAGGGATCCTACGAGCAGTACTTC.

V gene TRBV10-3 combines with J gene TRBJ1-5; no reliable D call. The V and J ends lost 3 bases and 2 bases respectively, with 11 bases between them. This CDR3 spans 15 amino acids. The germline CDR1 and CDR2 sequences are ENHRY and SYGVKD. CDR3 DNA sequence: TGTGCCATCAGTGATTCATCTCACGGCAATCAGCCCCAGCATTTT. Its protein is CAISDSSHGNQPQHF.

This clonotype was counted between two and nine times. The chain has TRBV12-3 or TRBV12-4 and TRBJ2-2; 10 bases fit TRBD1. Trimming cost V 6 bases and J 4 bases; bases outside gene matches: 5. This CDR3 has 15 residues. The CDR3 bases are TGTGCCAGCAGACCCGGGACAGGGGTCACCGGGGAGCTGTTTTTT. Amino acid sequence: CASRPGTGVTGELFF.

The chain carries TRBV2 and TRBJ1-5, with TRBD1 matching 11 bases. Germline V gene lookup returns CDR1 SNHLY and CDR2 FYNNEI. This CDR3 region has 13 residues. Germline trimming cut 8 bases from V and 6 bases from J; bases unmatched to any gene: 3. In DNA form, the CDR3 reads TGTGCCAGCGCCGGGACAGGGGGTCAGCCCCAGCATTTT. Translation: CASAGTGGQPQHF.

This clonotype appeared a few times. CDR3: CASSLADSSGSRARYEQFF. CDR3 DNA: TGTGCCAGCAGCTTAGCTGATTCTAGCGGGTCCAGGGCCCGCTACGAGCAGTTCTTC. This chain links TRBV7-2 with TRBJ2-1, with TRBD2 matching 8 bases. The CDR3 is 19 amino acids. The germline V gene has CDR1 SGHTA and CDR2 FQGNSA. With V trimmed by 0 bases and J by 10 bases, 20 bases remained unmatched.

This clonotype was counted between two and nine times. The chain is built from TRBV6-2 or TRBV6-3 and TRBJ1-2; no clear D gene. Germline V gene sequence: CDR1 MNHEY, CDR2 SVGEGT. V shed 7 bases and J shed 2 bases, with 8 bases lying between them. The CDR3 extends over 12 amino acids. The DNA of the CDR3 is TGTGCCAGCAAGGAGGACAACTATGGCTACACCTTC. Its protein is CASKEDNYGYTF.

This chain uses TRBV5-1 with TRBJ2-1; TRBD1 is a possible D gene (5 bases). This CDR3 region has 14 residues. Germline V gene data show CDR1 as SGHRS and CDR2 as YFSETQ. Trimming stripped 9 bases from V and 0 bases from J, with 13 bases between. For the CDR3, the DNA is TGCGCCACCCTGGACACCCGCTCCTACAATGAGCAGTTCTTC. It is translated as CATLDTRSYNEQFF.

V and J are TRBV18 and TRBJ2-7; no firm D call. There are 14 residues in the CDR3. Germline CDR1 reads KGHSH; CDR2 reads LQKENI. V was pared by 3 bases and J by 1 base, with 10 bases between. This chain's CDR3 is CASSPGSLSYEQYF. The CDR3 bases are TGTGCCAGCTCACCGGGAAGTCTATCCTACGAGCAGTACTTC. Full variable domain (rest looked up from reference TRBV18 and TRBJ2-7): NAGVMQNPRHLVRRRGQEARLRCSPMKGHSHVYWYRQLPEEGLKFMVYLQKENIIDESGMPKERFSAEFPKEGPSILRIQQVVRGDSAAYFCASSPGSLSYEQYFGPGTRLTVT.

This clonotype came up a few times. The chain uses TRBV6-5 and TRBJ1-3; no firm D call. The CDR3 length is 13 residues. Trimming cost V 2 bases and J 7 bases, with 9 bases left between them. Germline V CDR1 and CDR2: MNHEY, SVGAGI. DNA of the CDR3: TGTGCCAGCAGTTACGAGCCGGGCAACACCATATATTTT. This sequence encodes CASSYEPGNTIYF.

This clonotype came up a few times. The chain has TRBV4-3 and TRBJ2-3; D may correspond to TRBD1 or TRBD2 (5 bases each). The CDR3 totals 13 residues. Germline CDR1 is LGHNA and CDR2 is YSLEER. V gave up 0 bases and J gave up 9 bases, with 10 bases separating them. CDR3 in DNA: TGCGCCAGCAGCCAAGATGGGACGGCGACGCAGTATTTT. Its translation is CASSQDGTATQYF.

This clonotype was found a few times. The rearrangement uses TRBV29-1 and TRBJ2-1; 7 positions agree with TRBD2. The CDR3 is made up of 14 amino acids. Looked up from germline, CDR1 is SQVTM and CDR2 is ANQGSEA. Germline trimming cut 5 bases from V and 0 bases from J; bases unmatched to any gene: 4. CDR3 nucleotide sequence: TGCAGCGTTCGAGGGACTACCTCCTACAATGAGCAGTTCTTC. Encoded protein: CSVRGTTSYNEQFF.

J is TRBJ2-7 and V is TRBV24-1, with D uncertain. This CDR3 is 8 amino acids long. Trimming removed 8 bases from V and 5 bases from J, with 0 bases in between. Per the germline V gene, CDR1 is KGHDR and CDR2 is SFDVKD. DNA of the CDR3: TGTGCCACCAACGAGCAGTACTTC. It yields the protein CATNEQYF.

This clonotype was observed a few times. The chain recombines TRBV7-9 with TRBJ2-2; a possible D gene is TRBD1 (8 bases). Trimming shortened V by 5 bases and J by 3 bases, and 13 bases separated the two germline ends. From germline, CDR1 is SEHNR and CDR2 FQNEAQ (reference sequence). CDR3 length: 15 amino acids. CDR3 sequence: CASSTGGAHTGELFF. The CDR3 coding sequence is TGTGCCAGCAGCACAGGGGGGGCTCACACCGGGGAGCTGTTTTTT.

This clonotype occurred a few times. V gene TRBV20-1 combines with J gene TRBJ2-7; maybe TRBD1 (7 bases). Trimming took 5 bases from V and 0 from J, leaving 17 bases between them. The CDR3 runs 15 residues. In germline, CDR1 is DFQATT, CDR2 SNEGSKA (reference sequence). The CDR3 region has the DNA TGCAGTGCTGGGGCCAGGGGGAGGAGCTCCTACGAGCAGTACTTC. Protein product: CSAGARGRSSYEQYF.

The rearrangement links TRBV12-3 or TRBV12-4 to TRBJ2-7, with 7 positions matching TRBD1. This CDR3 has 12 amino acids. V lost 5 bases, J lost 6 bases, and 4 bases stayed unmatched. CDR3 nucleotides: TGTGCCAGCAGTACCCACAGGGGCGAGCAGTACTTC. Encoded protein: CASSTHRGEQYF.

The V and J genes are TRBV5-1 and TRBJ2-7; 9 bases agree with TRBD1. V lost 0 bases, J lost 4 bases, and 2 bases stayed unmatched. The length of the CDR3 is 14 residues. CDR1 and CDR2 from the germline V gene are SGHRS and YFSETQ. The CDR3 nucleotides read TGCGCCAGCAGCTTGGTACAGGGGGCATACGAGCAGTACTTC. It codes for CASSLVQGAYEQYF.

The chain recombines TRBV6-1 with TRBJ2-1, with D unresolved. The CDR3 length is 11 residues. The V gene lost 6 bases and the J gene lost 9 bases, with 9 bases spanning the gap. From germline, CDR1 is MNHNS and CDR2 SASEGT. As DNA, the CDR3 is TGTGCCAGCAGCACCTGGGGTGAGCAGTTCTTC. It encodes CASSTWGEQFF.

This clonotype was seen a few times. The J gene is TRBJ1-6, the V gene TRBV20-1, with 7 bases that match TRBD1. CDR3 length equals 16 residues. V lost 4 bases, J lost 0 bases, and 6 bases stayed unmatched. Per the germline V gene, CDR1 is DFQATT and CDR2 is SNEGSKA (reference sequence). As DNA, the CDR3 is TGCAGTGCTACCCAGGGGGGAAGCTCCTATAATTCACCCCTCCACTTT. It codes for CSATQGGSSYNSPLHF.

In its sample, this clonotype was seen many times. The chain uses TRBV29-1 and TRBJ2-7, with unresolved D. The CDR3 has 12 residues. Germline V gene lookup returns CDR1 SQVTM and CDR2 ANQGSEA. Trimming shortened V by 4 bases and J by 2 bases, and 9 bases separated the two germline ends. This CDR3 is CSVGQATYEQYF. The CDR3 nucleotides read TGCAGCGTTGGCCAGGCAACCTACGAGCAGTACTTC.

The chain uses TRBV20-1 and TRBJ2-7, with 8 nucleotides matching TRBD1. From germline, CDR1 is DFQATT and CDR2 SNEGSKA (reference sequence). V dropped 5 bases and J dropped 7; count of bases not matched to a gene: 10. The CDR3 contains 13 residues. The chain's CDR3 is CSAPQGALGEQYF. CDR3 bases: TGCAGTGCTCCTCAGGGGGCGCTGGGGGAGCAGTACTTC.

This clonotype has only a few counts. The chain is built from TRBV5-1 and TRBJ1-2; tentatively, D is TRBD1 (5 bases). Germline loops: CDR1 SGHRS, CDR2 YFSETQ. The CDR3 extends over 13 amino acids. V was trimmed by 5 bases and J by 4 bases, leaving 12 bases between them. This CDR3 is CASRREQGYGYTF. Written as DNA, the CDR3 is TGCGCCAGCAGGCGCGAGCAGGGCTATGGCTACACCTTC.

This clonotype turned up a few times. This CDR3 is CSVETLGAREQYF. As DNA, the CDR3 is TGCAGCGTTGAAACCTTGGGCGCGCGCGAGCAGTACTTC. This rearrangement joins TRBV29-1 to TRBJ2-7; D is uncertain. The CDR3 has 13 amino acids. Germline lookup yields CDR1 SQVTM and CDR2 ANQGSEA. The V end lost 2 bases, the J end lost 6 bases, and 14 bases lay between the germline ends.

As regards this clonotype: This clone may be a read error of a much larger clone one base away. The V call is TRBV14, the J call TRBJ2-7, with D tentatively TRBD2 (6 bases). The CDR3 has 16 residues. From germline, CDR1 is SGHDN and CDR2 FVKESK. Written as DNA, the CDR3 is TGTGCCGGCAGCCATCCCACCCCTAGCGAGTCCTACGAGCAGTACTTC. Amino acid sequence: CAGSHPTPSESYEQYF.

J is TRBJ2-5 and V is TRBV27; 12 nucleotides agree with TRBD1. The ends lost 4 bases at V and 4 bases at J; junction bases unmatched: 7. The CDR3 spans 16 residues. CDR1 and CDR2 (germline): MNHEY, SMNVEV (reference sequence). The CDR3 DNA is TGTGCCAGCAGTTACTCCGGGACAGGGGGCCGAGAGACCCAGTACTTC. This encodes CASSYSGTGGRETQYF.

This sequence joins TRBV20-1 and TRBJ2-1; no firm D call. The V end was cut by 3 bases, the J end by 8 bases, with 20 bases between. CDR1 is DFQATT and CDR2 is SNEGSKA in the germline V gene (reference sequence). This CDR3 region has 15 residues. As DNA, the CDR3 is TGCAGTGCTAGTAGCCTTAGAGAGGTGGTAGATGAGCAGTTCTTC. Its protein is CSASSLREVVDEQFF.

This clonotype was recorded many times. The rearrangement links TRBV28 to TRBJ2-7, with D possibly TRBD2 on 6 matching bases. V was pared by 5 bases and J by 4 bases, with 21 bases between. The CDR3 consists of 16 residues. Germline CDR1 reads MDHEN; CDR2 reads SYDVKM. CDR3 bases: TGTGCCAGCAGTCAACCCCAAGCGGGCCCTACTTACGAGCAGTACTTC. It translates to CASSQPQAGPTYEQYF.

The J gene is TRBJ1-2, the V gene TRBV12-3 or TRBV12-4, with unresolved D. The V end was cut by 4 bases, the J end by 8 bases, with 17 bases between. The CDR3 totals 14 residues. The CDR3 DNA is TGTGCCAGCAGTTCAGATCGCGGGGTACGGGGCTACACCTTC. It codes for CASSSDRGVRGYTF.